The 5 T cell receptor beta chains listed next were all sequenced from one sample in a study of response to subunit inactivated influenza vaccine. TCRdb reprocessed the RT-PCR reads with MiXCR, giving one entry per CDR3 protein. Seen here are approximately 730,000 distinct CDR3 sequences, about 15% observed once, and the top ten hold 6% to 8%. The sequencing here drew on PBMCs from blood, taken less than 15 days before vaccination. The receptors here all came from a man aged 50-59 years who received an inactivated influenza vaccine.

This clonotype appeared a few times. For the CDR3, the DNA is TGCAGTGCTAGAGGTCACAATCAGCCCCAGCATTTT. It encodes CSARGHNQPQHF. The V call is TRBV20-1, the J call TRBJ1-5; D is undetermined. Germline loops: CDR1 DFQATT, CDR2 SNEGSKA (reference sequence). The CDR3 has 12 residues. V lost 1 base, J lost 3 bases, and 4 bases lay in between.

The sample holds a few counts of this clonotype. The V gene is TRBV6-2 or TRBV6-3, the J gene TRBJ1-5, with a possible D match to TRBD1 (6 bases). This CDR3 is 14 amino acids long. V dropped 6 bases and J dropped 9 bases, with 18 bases sitting between them. Germline V gene data show CDR1 as MNHEY and CDR2 as SVGEGT. The CDR3 bases are TGTGCCAGCAGCGTCTTGGGGGCACCTTGGCCCCAGCATTTT. This sequence encodes CASSVLGAPWPQHF.

V and J are TRBV27 and TRBJ2-5, with D maybe TRBD1 (5 bases). This CDR3 contains 14 residues. Germline assignment: CDR1 MNHEY and CDR2 SMNVEV (reference sequence). V gave up 5 bases and J gave up 1 base, with 11 bases separating them. Here the CDR3 DNA reads TGTGCCAGCAGTGCCAGACAGACCCAAGAGACCCAGTACTTC. It encodes CASSARQTQETQYF.

The V gene is TRBV6-2 or TRBV6-3, the J gene TRBJ2-2; tentative D call: TRBD2 (6 bases). Germline V gene data show CDR1 as MNHEY and CDR2 as SVGEGT. Trimming shortened V by 2 bases and J by 5 bases, and 12 bases separated the two germline ends. This CDR3 is built from 15 residues. This CDR3 reads CASSYAGKRTGELFF. The DNA for the CDR3 is TGTGCCAGCAGTTACGCGGGGAAGAGGACCGGGGAGCTGTTTTTT.

This clonotype was seen more than once but under ten times. The chain combines TRBV6-1 with TRBJ2-2, with TRBD1 as a possible D gene (5 bases). Trimming stripped 6 bases from V and 7 bases from J, with 18 bases between. Germline CDR1 MNHNS, CDR2 SASEGT. The CDR3 covers 15 residues. CDR3 nucleotide sequence: TGTGCCAGCAGGGACAAGGTGGGATGGATCGGGGAGCTGTTTTTT. This codes for CASRDKVGWIGELFF.